This TCR beta chain was obtained from a study of T-cell memory formation after mild COVID-19. The CDR3 consists of 15 residues. Germline lookup yields CDR1 MNHEY and CDR2 SMNVEV (reference sequence). V dropped 5 bases and J dropped 3; count of bases not matched to a gene: 1. TCRdb redid the calling of the 5' RACE reads with MiXCR, one entry per CDR3 protein. The sample yields more than 250,000 distinct CDR3 sequences, over 15% seen once. Sequencing used PBMCs or a T cell subset sorted from them (not recorded which). The receptor was isolated from a man in his late teens or twenties who had mild COVID-19 (a few samples of this study predate the infection). Cell type and time point are not known. This rearrangement joins TRBV27 to TRBJ2-2; 12 bases map to TRBD1. CDR3 amino acids: CASSRDRGHTGELFF. CDR3 nucleotide sequence: TGTGCCAGCAGTCGGGACAGGGGGCACACCGGGGAGCTGTTTTTT.